Listed below are T cell receptor beta chains from one sample, sequenced in a study of T cell changes during pregnancy in multiple sclerosis. Generated by immunoSEQ multiplex PCR, the TCRdb table keeps only in-frame clones and is missing some. The repertoire consists of approximately 70,000 clones, with 85% to 95% occurring once and the leading ten covering 0.43%. This sample comprised CD4+ T cells from peripheral blood mononuclear cells, obtained before pregnancy. The receptors stem from a female donor with multiple sclerosis, enrolled in a pregnancy study. CDR3s include the opening cysteine and the closing phenylalanine or tryptophan. A D gene is named only where the DNA matches it firmly. Not all rows give a size; the values are once, few, many and, for expanded clones, a class.

D gene	clone size	CDR3 length	V gene	J gene	CDR3 protein	CDR3 DNA
.	once	15	TRBV2	TRBJ2-5	CASSEVVGAWETQYF	TGTGCCAGCAGTGAAGTGGTGGGGGCGTGGGAGACCCAGTACTTC
TRBD2	.	15	TRBV5-1	TRBJ2-5	CASSLDRGDQETQYF	TGCGCCAGCAGCTTGGACCGGGGGGACCAAGAGACCCAGTACTTC
.	.	17	TRBV28	TRBJ1-4	CASSLWAGEFTNEKLFF	TGTGCCAGCAGTTTATGGGCGGGGGAATTCACTAATGAAAAACTGTTTTTT
TRBD1	.	14	TRBV2	TRBJ2-3	CASSENRGPDTQYF	TGTGCCAGCAGTGAAAACAGGGGGCCAGATACGCAGTATTTT
TRBD1	once	16	TRBV7-2	TRBJ2-7	CASSHRTGSSSYEQYF	TGTGCCAGCAGCCACCGGACAGGCTCTAGCTCCTACGAGCAGTACTTC
.	.	17	TRBV7-9	TRBJ2-3	CASSLGGGGAGTDTQYF	TGTGCCAGCAGCTTAGGGGGCGGAGGGGCCGGCACAGATACGCAGTATTTT
.	.	14	TRBV6-5	TRBJ1-2	CASSYSGLSYGYTF	TGTGCCAGCAGTTACTCGGGACTCAGCTATGGCTACACCTTC
.	.	15	TRBV7-2	TRBJ2-7	CASSPSRGTIYEQYF	TGTGCCAGCAGTCCCAGCAGGGGAACCATCTACGAGCAGTACTTC
.	.	15	TRBV30	TRBJ1-1	CAWSVAGTLNTEAFF	TGTGCCTGGAGTGTGGCCGGGACACTGAACACTGAAGCTTTCTTT
.	.	13	TRBV9	TRBJ2-1	CASSVSGGGEQFF	TGTGCCAGCAGCGTGTCGGGGGGCGGTGAGCAGTTCTTC
.	few	14	TRBV9	TRBJ1-1	CASSLGRQVTEAFF	TGTGCCAGCAGCCTAGGGCGACAGGTGACTGAAGCTTTCTTT
TRBD1	.	16	TRBV6-1	TRBJ1-2	CASSEDLRDRATGYTF	TGTGCCAGCAGTGAAGATCTCCGGGACAGGGCTACTGGCTACACCTTC
TRBD1	.	16	TRBV7-9	TRBJ1-2	CASSLAGQGGNYGYTF	TGTGCCAGCAGCTTAGCCGGACAGGGTGGGAACTATGGCTACACCTTC
.	.	16	TRBV5-1	TRBJ2-3	CASSLAGVSGTDTQYF	TGCGCCAGCAGCTTGGCCGGGGTTAGCGGCACAGATACGCAGTATTTT
.	.	15	TRBV4-3	TRBJ1-2	CASSQDWSRDHGYTF	TGCGCCAGCAGCCAAGATTGGAGCAGGGATCATGGCTACACCTTC
TRBD1	.	12	TRBV30	TRBJ1-1	CAWTPGQGGAFF	TGTGCCTGGACCCCGGGACAGGGAGGAGCTTTCTTT
TRBD1	once	14	TRBV6-5	TRBJ2-7	CARFRDRAPYEQYF	TGTGCCAGATTCCGGGACAGGGCACCCTACGAGCAGTACTTC
.	.	13	TRBV7-9	TRBJ2-7	CASSPFTGYEQYF	TGTGCCAGCAGCCCCTTCACAGGCTACGAGCAGTACTTC
.	.	14	TRBV10-3	TRBJ1-4	CAISGEGIGEKLFF	TGTGCCATCAGTGGCGAGGGCATTGGAGAAAAACTGTTTTTT
TRBD1	.	14	TRBV13	TRBJ1-1	CASSPTGTGHGAFF	TGTGCCAGCAGTCCCACCGGGACAGGGCATGGGGCTTTCTTT
TRBD2	.	16	TRBV7-2	TRBJ2-1	CASSYGTSGRVYEQFF	TGTGCCAGCAGCTACGGGACTAGCGGGAGAGTTTATGAGCAGTTCTTC
.	.	15	TRBV29-1	TRBJ1-4	CSVVGGGATNEKLFF	TGCAGCGTTGTGGGGGGTGGTGCAACTAATGAAAAACTGTTTTTT
.	.	14	TRBV7-2	TRBJ1-2	CASSLGGGIRGYTF	TGTGCCAGCAGCTTAGGCGGGGGGATACGGGGCTACACCTTC
.	.	13	TRBV4-1	TRBJ1-1	CASSLQQEGEAFF	TGCGCCAGCAGCCTACAACAAGAGGGTGAAGCTTTCTTT
TRBD1	.	14	TRBV28	TRBJ2-7	CASRTGTGAYEQYF	TGTGCCAGCAGGACCGGGACAGGGGCCTACGAGCAGTACTTC
.	.	15	TRBV5-6	TRBJ1-2	CASSLSLRGMDGYTF	TGTGCCAGCAGCTTGAGTCTCAGGGGTATGGATGGCTACACCTTC
.	once	19	TRBV11-3	TRBJ1-1	CASSSAPAGPDEENTEAFF	TGTGCCAGCAGCTCAGCCCCCGCGGGACCCGATGAAGAGAACACTGAAGCTTTCTTT
.	once	16	TRBV5-5	TRBJ1-1	CASSLAYGGTNTEAFF	TGTGCCAGCAGCTTGGCTTACGGAGGGACGAACACTGAAGCTTTCTTT
.	once	13	TRBV5-6	TRBJ2-5	CASSLTWTETQYF	TGTGCCAGCAGTTTAACATGGACTGAGACCCAGTACTTC
TRBD1	.	15	TRBV28	TRBJ2-7	CASSLRGLVSGEQYF	TGTGCCAGCAGTTTGAGGGGGCTGGTGTCGGGTGAGCAGTACTTC
TRBD2	.	16	TRBV14	TRBJ2-7	CASSQDLGGTIGEQYF	TGTGCCAGCAGCCAAGATCTGGGGGGGACGATAGGCGAGCAGTACTTC
.	.	19	TRBV7-6	TRBJ2-2	CASSSPSRSPRRDTGELFF	TGTGCCAGCAGCTCCCCGAGTAGGAGTCCCCGTCGGGACACCGGGGAGCTGTTTTTT
.	once	19	TRBV15	TRBJ2-6	CATSPYLGVSDSGANVLTF	TGTGCCACCAGCCCTTATCTCGGGGTCTCAGACTCTGGGGCCAACGTCCTGACTTTC
.	.	14	TRBV7-9	TRBJ2-7	CASSFGGSWDEQYF	TGTGCCAGCAGCTTTGGGGGCTCATGGGACGAGCAGTACTTC
TRBD1	once	15	TRBV11-3	TRBJ2-7	CASSLDLGQGDEQYF	TGTGCCAGCAGCTTAGATTTGGGACAGGGGGACGAGCAGTACTTC
.	once	12	TRBV6-5	TRBJ2-3	CASSGSTDTQYF	TGTGCCAGCAGCGGGAGCACAGATACGCAGTATTTT
TRBD2	.	17	TRBV9	TRBJ2-7	CASSQGGLAGAANEQYF	TGTGCCAGCAGCCAAGGCGGACTAGCGGGAGCGGCGAACGAGCAGTACTTC
.	.	15	TRBV4-1	TRBJ2-7	CASSQDPGGTYEQYF	TGCGCCAGCAGCCAAGATCCCGGCGGTACCTACGAGCAGTACTTC
.	.	12	TRBV5-6	TRBJ1-2	CASSRDIYGYTF	TGTGCCAGCAGCAGGGACATTTATGGCTACACCTTC
.	.	13	TRBV7-6	TRBJ1-6	CASSPSRNSPLHF	TGTGCCAGCAGCCCATCACGGAATTCACCCCTCCACTTT
TRBD2	.	15	TRBV7-6	TRBJ2-7	CASSLGTSGDYEQYF	TGTGCCAGCAGCTTAGGTACTAGCGGGGATTACGAGCAGTACTTC